This T cell receptor beta chain was sequenced for a study of patients and donors after allogeneic stem cell transplantation. The CDR3 has 14 amino acids. V was clipped by 0 bases and J by 12 bases, with 14 bases between them. Germline values: CDR1 LNHNV, CDR2 YYDKDF (reference sequence). A single record per CDR3 protein comes from TCRdb applying MiXCR to the RT-PCR reads. The sample holds about 160,000 distinct CDR3 sequences, about 32% seen once. The chain joins TRBV15 to TRBJ1-4, with D possibly being TRBD1 (5 bases). The clonotype originates from a human donor who was either an allogeneic HSCT recipient or a stem cell or donor lymphocyte infusion donor (not recorded which). It is not recorded whose cells these are; they may come from a transplant donor. The sequencing input was blood, either unsorted or a sorted T cell fraction (not recorded which). The CDR3 loop is CATSRDRGSEQLFF. CDR3 nucleotide sequence: TGTGCCACCAGCAGAGATCGGGGCAGCGAACAACTGTTTTTT.